Each of the 17 T cell receptor beta chains below was sequenced from the same sample in a study of shared clonotypes between healthy human individuals. TCRdb keeps only in-frame clones here, not all; method: immunoSEQ multiplex PCR. The data show around 2,000,000 clones, 90% to 95% seen once. Sequenced sample: naive CD4+ T cells sorted from blood. Subset reported: CD45RA+ positively selected. These receptors all stem from a man younger than 35 in good health.

The chain recombines TRBV5-1 with TRBJ1-4, with D hard to call. Per germline, CDR1 SGHRS and CDR2 YFSETQ. V dropped 0 bases and J dropped 9 bases, with 15 bases sitting between them. The CDR3 length is 15 residues. The CDR3 bases are TGCGCCAGCAGCTTGGATTCCGGTGAAGGGAAAAAACTGTTTTTT. This gives the protein CASSLDSGEGKKLFF.

At least ten counts were recorded for this clone. V usage is TRBV7-8 and J usage is TRBJ1-2; D is ambiguous. V was pared by 1 base and J by 4 bases, with 7 bases between. CDR1 and CDR2 from the germline V gene are SGHVS and FQNEAQ. The CDR3 is made up of 13 amino acids. CDR3 region: CASSLVSSYGYTF. The CDR3, as DNA: TGTGCCAGCAGCTTAGTTTCCAGCTATGGCTACACCTTC.

J is TRBJ1-1 and V is TRBV30; D may be TRBD1 (5 bases). The V and J ends lost 4 bases and 5 bases respectively, with 14 bases between them. CDR1 GTSNPN and CDR2 SVGIG come from the germline V gene (reference sequence). The CDR3 is 13 amino acids. This CDR3 reads CAWNQGKGTEAFF. CDR3 DNA sequence: TGTGCCTGGAACCAGGGAAAGGGGACTGAAGCTTTCTTT.

This clone appeared a single time. The genes are TRBV19 and TRBJ1-1; D might be TRBD1 (6 bases). V was pared by 3 bases and J by 4 bases, with 12 bases between. The CDR3 has 14 amino acids. Germline V gene lookup returns CDR1 LNHDA and CDR2 SQIVND (reference sequence). DNA for the CDR3: TGTGCCAGTAGTATTGCAGGGGTCGTCACTGAAGCTTTCTTT. As protein: CASSIAGVVTEAFF.

In nucleotides, the CDR3 is TGTGCCATCAGTGAAAGATCGGAGAGCAGGGCATTATCCCCACATCGGGAGCAGTTCTTC. Its translation is CAISERSESRALSPHREQFF. The chain uses TRBV10-3 and TRBJ2-1; the D gene is possibly TRBD1 (5 bases). CDR3 length: 20 residues. Germline CDR1 and CDR2: ENHRY and SYGVKD. The germline V and J ends were trimmed by 3 bases and 10 bases, with 34 bases remaining between them.

The rearrangement joins TRBV18 to TRBJ2-7; D remains ambiguous. Germline V lookup: CDR1 KGHSH, CDR2 LQKENI. The CDR3 consists of 14 residues. Trimming shortened V by 2 bases and J by 2 bases, and 10 bases separated the two germline ends. The CDR3 is CASSPGRSAYEQYF. CDR3 DNA sequence: TGTGCCAGCTCACCAGGAAGGAGCGCCTACGAGCAGTACTTC.

The J gene is TRBJ2-7, the V gene TRBV6-1; perhaps TRBD2 as D (6 bases). Looked up from germline, CDR1 is MNHNS and CDR2 is SASEGT. V shed 3 bases and J shed 7 bases, with 16 bases lying between them. This CDR3 region has 14 residues. CDR3 protein: CASSDRAGRGEQYF. DNA for the CDR3: TGTGCCAGCAGTGATAGAGCGGGCCGCGGGGAGCAGTACTTC.

CDR3 sequence (DNA): TGCGCCAGCAGTGAGGGGGGCAAGCGGGGGACAAACGAGCAGTACTTC. Protein product: CASSEGGKRGTNEQYF. The V call is TRBV10-2, the J call TRBJ2-7, with 8 bases identical to TRBD2. V lost 2 bases and J lost 5; bases outside the gene matches: 11. Germline-derived CDR1 and CDR2 are WSHSY and SAAADI. This CDR3 spans 16 amino acids.

V gene TRBV27 combines with J gene TRBJ1-1, with D unclear. Trimming pared 6 bases from V and 0 bases from J, leaving 20 bases between. Germline CDR1 reads MNHEY; CDR2 reads SMNVEV (reference sequence). This CDR3 spans 17 amino acids. The CDR3, as DNA: TGTGCCAGCAGGGCCTCCGGGCAAAGCTGGATGAACACTGAAGCTTTCTTT. Protein: CASRASGQSWMNTEAFF.

This clone has a single count. The chain joins TRBV2 to TRBJ1-4, with a weak D call TRBD1 (5 bases). The CDR3 sequence is 13 residues long. Trimming took off 3 bases at V and 7 bases at J, with 9 bases between the two ends. Germline V CDR1 and CDR2: SNHLY, FYNNEI. The CDR3 here is CASSEQGREKLFF. The DNA of the CDR3 is TGTGCCAGCAGTGAGCAGGGACGTGAAAAACTGTTTTTT.

Comments on this clone: This sample also contains other DNA sequences that code for the same CDR3. The rearrangement uses TRBV7-9 and TRBJ1-5; D may be TRBD1 (5 bases). CDR3 size: 15 residues. Germline loops: CDR1 SEHNR, CDR2 FQNEAQ (reference sequence). The V end lost 4 bases, the J end lost 1 base, and 11 bases lay between the germline ends. The CDR3 region is CASSSGTGSNQPQHF. In nucleotides, the CDR3 is TGTGCCAGCAGCTCAGGGACGGGAAGCAATCAGCCCCAGCATTTT.

A note on this clone: The identical CDR3 is also encoded by other nucleotide sequences in the sample. The chain combines TRBV5-1 with TRBJ2-5; D is unresolved. Germline values: CDR1 SGHRS, CDR2 YFSETQ. This CDR3 has 11 residues. V gave up 3 bases and J gave up 4 bases, with 4 bases separating them. CDR3 sequence: CASSSGETQYF. The CDR3, as DNA: TGCGCCAGCAGCTCCGGAGAGACCCAGTACTTC.

The rearrangement uses TRBV7-2 and TRBJ1-5, with D perhaps TRBD1 (6 bases). V was cut by 4 bases and J by 1 base, with 20 bases left in between. The CDR3 sequence is 18 residues long. Germline V gene data show CDR1 as SGHTA and CDR2 as FQGNSA. CDR3 in amino acids: CASSSPGSRGSSNQPQHF. The CDR3 region has the DNA TGTGCCAGCAGCTCCCCTGGGAGTAGGGGGTCAAGCAATCAGCCCCAGCATTTT.

The count of this clone is one. The CDR3 DNA sequence: TGTGCCGCTCGGAGGGACCCGAACACTGAAGCTTTCTTT. Amino acids: CAARRDPNTEAFF. The rearrangement uses TRBV10-3 and TRBJ1-1, with D possibly being TRBD1 (5 bases). CDR3 length equals 13 residues. CDR1 and CDR2 (germline): ENHRY, SYGVKD. Trimming pared 11 bases from V and 1 base from J, leaving 14 bases between.

The chain recombines TRBV25-1 with TRBJ2-3; a possible D gene is TRBD1 (5 bases). This CDR3 is 15 amino acids long. The V end was cut by 4 bases, the J end by 2 bases, with 13 bases between. Germline lookup yields CDR1 MGHDK and CDR2 SYGVNS. DNA of the CDR3: TGTGCCAGCAGTGGATCTCAGGGTCCCACAGATACGCAGTATTTT. It yields the protein CASSGSQGPTDTQYF.

The chain employs TRBV29-1 and TRBJ2-7; D tentatively reads TRBD1 or TRBD2 (5 bases each). Germline V lookup: CDR1 SQVTM, CDR2 ANQGSEA. This CDR3 spans 11 amino acids. With 6 bases removed from V and 3 bases from J, the gap between germline ends came to 9 bases. Written as DNA, the CDR3 is TGCAGCGTAACGAGGGGCTACGAGCAGTACTTC. Its translation: CSVTRGYEQYF.

The chain couples TRBV19 to TRBJ1-4, with TRBD1 matching 7 bases. Trimming at V came to 4 bases and at J to 7 bases, leaving 6 bases not matched to a gene. The CDR3 extends over 14 amino acids. Germline CDR1 reads LNHDA; CDR2 reads SQIVND (reference sequence). The CDR3, as DNA: TGTGCCAGTAGTAAAGACAGGGTAACTGAAAAACTGTTTTTT. The encoded protein is CASSKDRVTEKLFF.